Shown below are 11 T cell receptor beta chains from a single sample sequenced in a study of regulatory T cells in long-lasting Graves disease. iRepertoire HTBI primers and Arm-PCR of CDR3 regions built TCR beta libraries. TCRdb passed the multiplex PCR reads through MiXCR, listing each CDR3 protein once. The table lists some 250,000 distinct CDR3 sequences, approximately 16% of them singletons, with over 20% in the top ten. Time point noted: newly diagnosed GD, antithyroid drugs for less than 3 months. TCR sequences were obtained from RNA taken from PBMCs. The source was peripheral blood mononuclear cells (PBMCs), collected at new diagnosis, from a patient treated with antithyroid drugs. The origin of the receptors is a female donor with Graves disease.

This clonotype was recorded many times. The chain links TRBV7-3 to TRBJ1-3, with a possible D match to TRBD1 (5 bases). The germline gives CDR1 SGHTA, CDR2 FQGTGA. V shed 0 bases and J shed 0 bases, with 9 bases lying between them. CDR3 size: 16 residues. CDR3: CASSLTGTGSGNTIYF. CDR3 nucleotide sequence: TGTGCCAGCAGCTTAACCGGGACGGGCTCTGGAAACACCATATATTTT.

The rearrangement links TRBV19 to TRBJ2-1, with D possibly TRBD1 on 5 matching bases. The CDR3 is 15 amino acids. The V gene's germline CDR1 is LNHDA and CDR2 SQIVND (reference sequence). Trimming stripped 1 base from V and 8 bases from J, with 15 bases between. The CDR3 nucleotides read TGTGCCAGTAGTATAGGGGGTGGGGCTCGGGATGAGCAGTTCTTC. Translated, it gives CASSIGGGARDEQFF.

This clonotype occurred many times. The rearrangement joins TRBV24-1 to TRBJ2-5; 11 bases are shared with TRBD2. This CDR3 has 16 residues. Per germline, CDR1 KGHDR and CDR2 SFDVKD. V lost 9 bases to trimming and J lost 3 bases; unmatched junction nucleotides: 11. CDR3 DNA: TGTGCCACCGCCACCACTAGCGGGAGCCAAGAAGAGACCCAGTACTTC. Encoded protein: CATATTSGSQEETQYF.

This clonotype has ten or more counts. This rearrangement joins TRBV30 to TRBJ1-2; weak D call: TRBD1 (5 bases). With 2 bases removed from V and 8 bases from J, the gap between germline ends came to 15 bases. From germline, CDR1 is GTSNPN and CDR2 SVGIG (reference sequence). There are 13 residues in the CDR3. The chain's CDR3 is CAWSRGSGDGYTF. CDR3 sequence (DNA): TGTGCCTGGAGTCGGGGTTCTGGGGACGGCTACACCTTC.

In its sample, this clonotype was seen once. The gene calls are TRBV12-3 or TRBV12-4 and TRBJ2-5; 8 bases match TRBD2. V shed 7 bases and J 5 bases; nucleotides not matched to a gene: 12. The CDR3 is made up of 15 amino acids. The CDR3 coding sequence is TGTGCCAGCAACGCGGGGGGCACGGTTTCGGAGACCCAGTACTTC. Its translation is CASNAGGTVSETQYF.

This clonotype was counted only a few times. The chain links TRBV24-1 to TRBJ2-6; D tentatively reads TRBD1 or TRBD2 (5 bases each). Per germline, CDR1 KGHDR and CDR2 SFDVKD. This CDR3 contains 18 residues. Trimming cost V 0 bases and J 4 bases, with 15 bases left between them. CDR3 coding DNA: TGTGCCACCAGTGATTTGGGGCCCCGGAGGACAGGGGCCAACGTCCTGACTTTC. As protein: CATSDLGPRRTGANVLTF.

This chain uses TRBV11-3 with TRBJ1-5; tentatively, D is TRBD1 (5 bases). Germline CDR1 SGHNT, CDR2 YENEEA. V lost 1 base to trimming and J lost 0 bases, with 16 bases between them. CDR3 length: 18 residues. CDR3 protein: CASSLARVGEYSNQPQHF. The CDR3 bases are TGTGCCAGCAGCTTAGCGCGTGTGGGGGAGTATAGCAATCAGCCCCAGCATTTT.

This clonotype has ten or more counts. The chain is built from TRBV6-2 or TRBV6-3 and TRBJ1-1, with TRBD1 matching 8 bases. V was pared by 6 bases and J by 10 bases, with 4 bases of the junction left unmatched. The CDR3 is 11 amino acids. Germline CDR1 is MNHEY and CDR2 is SVGEGT. The DNA for the CDR3 is TGTGCCAGCAGCCACAGGGGGGGAGCTTTCTTT. It codes for CASSHRGGAFF.

This clonotype has just a few counts. The chain links TRBV28 to TRBJ2-2; D is perhaps TRBD2 (6 bases). Germline V gene data show CDR1 as MDHEN and CDR2 as SYDVKM. The CDR3 has 15 amino acids. V was trimmed by 2 bases and J by 4 bases, leaving 11 bases between them. CDR3 sequence (DNA): TGTGCCAGCAGTTTAGAAGGTAGCGGCACCGGGGAGCTGTTTTTT. Translation gives CASSLEGSGTGELFF.

This clonotype was observed at least ten times. This chain links TRBV11-3 with TRBJ2-7; weak D call: TRBD2 (5 bases). This CDR3 is 14 amino acids long. In germline, CDR1 is SGHNT, CDR2 YENEEA. Trimming removed 5 bases from V and 9 bases from J, with 20 bases in between. CDR3 residues: CASSPSHPPGGQYF. The CDR3 DNA follows: TGTGCCAGCAGCCCAAGCCACCCCCCCGGAGGGCAGTACTTC.

This clonotype was counted ten times or more. The V gene is TRBV20-1, the J gene TRBJ2-1, with TRBD2 matching over 11 bases. V shed 0 bases, J shed 5 bases, and the junction held 3 bases outside the gene matches. Germline V gene data show CDR1 as DFQATT and CDR2 as SNEGSKA (reference sequence). CDR3 length: 15 amino acids. CDR3 in amino acids: CSARDPGLADNEQFF. For the CDR3, the DNA is TGCAGTGCTAGAGACCCGGGACTAGCGGACAATGAGCAGTTCTTC.